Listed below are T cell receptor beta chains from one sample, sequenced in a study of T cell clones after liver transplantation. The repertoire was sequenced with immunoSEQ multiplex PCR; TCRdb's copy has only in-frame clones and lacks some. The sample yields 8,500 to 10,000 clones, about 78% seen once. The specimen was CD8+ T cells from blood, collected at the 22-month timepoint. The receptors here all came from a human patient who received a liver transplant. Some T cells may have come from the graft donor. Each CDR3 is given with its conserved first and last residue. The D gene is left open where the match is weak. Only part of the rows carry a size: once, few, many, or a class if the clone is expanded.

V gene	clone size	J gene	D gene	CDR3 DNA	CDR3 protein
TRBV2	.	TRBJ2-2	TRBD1	TGTGCCAGCAGTGCTCCGGGACAGGCGAGGACCGGGGAGCTGTTTTTT	CASSAPGQARTGELFF
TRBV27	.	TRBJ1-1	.	TGTGCCAGCAGTTTATACACCTCGACCATGAACACTGAAGCTTTCTTT	CASSLYTSTMNTEAFF
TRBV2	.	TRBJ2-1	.	TGTGCCAGCAGTGGATCATACTTTTACAATGAGCAGTTCTTC	CASSGSYFYNEQFF
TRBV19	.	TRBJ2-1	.	TGTGCCAGTAGTCCCTCCTACAATGAGCAGTTCTTC	CASSPSYNEQFF
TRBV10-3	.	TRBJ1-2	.	TGTGCCATCAGTGAGGGGGGACAACCTACGGGTAACTATGGCTACACCTTC	CAISEGGQPTGNYGYTF
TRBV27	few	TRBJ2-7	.	TGTGCCAGCAGTTCCCGGGCGGGGGCGGGTTACGAGCAGTACTTC	CASSSRAGAGYEQYF
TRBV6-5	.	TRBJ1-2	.	TGTGCCAGCAGTTACAGGGACAACTATGGCTACACCTTC	CASSYRDNYGYTF
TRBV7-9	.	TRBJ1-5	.	TGTGCCAGCAGCCCCCAGGGGAACAATCAGCCCCAGCATTTT	CASSPQGNNQPQHF
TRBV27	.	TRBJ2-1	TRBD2	TGTGCCAGCAGTTGGGGCGGGGGGGACAATGAGCAGTTCTTC	CASSWGGGDNEQFF
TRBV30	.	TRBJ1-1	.	TGTGCTCGAGAGGTACAGGGCGGCACTGAAGCTTTCTTT	CAREVQGGTEAFF
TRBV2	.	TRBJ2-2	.	TGTGCCAGCTGGGGCAGGGGCTTCGCCGGGGAGCTGTTTTTT	CASWGRGFAGELFF
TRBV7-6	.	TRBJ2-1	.	TGTGCCAGCAGCTTAGACCTGAAGGGGATTGAGCAGTTCTTC	CASSLDLKGIEQFF
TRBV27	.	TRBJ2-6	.	TGTGCCAGCAGTTTAATGTGGGACTCTGGGGCCAACGTCCTGACTTTC	CASSLMWDSGANVLTF
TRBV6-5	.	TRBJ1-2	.	TGTGCCAGCAGTTACTCGGCGGGGAACTATGGCTACACCTTC	CASSYSAGNYGYTF
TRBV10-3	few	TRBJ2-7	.	TGTGCCATCAGGCTGGGAACGGGGCTCGAGCAGTACTTC	CAIRLGTGLEQYF
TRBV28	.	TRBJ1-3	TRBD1	TGTGCCAGCAGTCAAAGCAGGGGGCGGGTTGGAAACACCATATATTTT	CASSQSRGRVGNTIYF
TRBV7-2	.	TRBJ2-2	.	TGTGCCAGCAGCTTGCCCAGACACGGACTAAACACCGGGGAGCTGTTTTTT	CASSLPRHGLNTGELFF
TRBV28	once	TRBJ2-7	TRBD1	TGTGCCAGCACCAGGGGGTCCTACGAGCAGTACTTC	CASTRGSYEQYF
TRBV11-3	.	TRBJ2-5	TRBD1	TGTGCCAGCAGCCCTTCAGGGACAGTCCAGGAGACCCAGTACTTC	CASSPSGTVQETQYF
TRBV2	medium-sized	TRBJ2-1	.	TGTGCCAGCAGTTCCTGGTCCTACAATGAGCAGTTCTTC	CASSSWSYNEQFF
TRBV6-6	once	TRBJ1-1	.	TGTGCCAGCAGCCCGGGTCAGAACACTGAAGCTTTCTTT	CASSPGQNTEAFF
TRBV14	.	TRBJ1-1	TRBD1	TGTGCCAGCAACCCGACAGGGTCCCCGAACACTGAAGCTTTCTTT	CASNPTGSPNTEAFF
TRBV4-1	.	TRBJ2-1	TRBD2	TGCGCCAGCAGCCAAGATTCTAGCGGGGGGCTGGAATACAATGAGCAGTTCTTC	CASSQDSSGGLEYNEQFF
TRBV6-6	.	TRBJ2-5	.	TGTGCCAGCAGTTACTCGGAATACCAAGAGACCCAGTACTTC	CASSYSEYQETQYF
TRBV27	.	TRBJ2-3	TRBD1	TGTGCCAGCAGTTTTTGGGACAGGGGCTACTATACGCAGTATTTT	CASSFWDRGYYTQYF
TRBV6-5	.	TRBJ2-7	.	TGTGCCAGCAGTTACCCGGGGCAGTTCTACGAGCAGTACTTC	CASSYPGQFYEQYF
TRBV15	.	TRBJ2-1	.	TGTGCCACCGCGATAGGAACAGGGCTGGACAATGAGCAGTTCTTC	CATAIGTGLDNEQFF
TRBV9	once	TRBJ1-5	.	TGTGCCAGCAGCGCCGGATGGAGCAATCAGCCCCAGCATTTT	CASSAGWSNQPQHF
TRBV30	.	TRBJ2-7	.	TGTGCCGGGGACGGTCTCTCCTACGAGCAGTACTTC	CAGDGLSYEQYF
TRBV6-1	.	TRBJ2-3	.	TGTGCCAGCAGTGACCGAGATACGCAGTATTTT	CASSDRDTQYF
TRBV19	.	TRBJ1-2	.	TGTGCCAGTACGGGTTCGAGGGGCTACACCTTC	CASTGSRGYTF
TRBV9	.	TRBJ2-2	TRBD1	TGTGCCAGCAGCGTACCAAAGACAGGGGAGAACACCGGGGAGCTGTTTTTT	CASSVPKTGENTGELFF
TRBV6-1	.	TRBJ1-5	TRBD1	TGTGCCAGCACCTGGGACAGGGGTAGCAATCAGCCCCAGCATTTT	CASTWDRGSNQPQHF
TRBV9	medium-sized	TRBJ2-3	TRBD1	TGCGCCAGCAGCGACGGGGGGAGGACAGGGGGACCTAGCACAGATACGCAGTATTTT	CASSDGGRTGGPSTDTQYF
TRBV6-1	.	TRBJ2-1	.	TGTGCCAGCAGTGAAATGTTGGACGAGCAGTTCTTC	CASSEMLDEQFF
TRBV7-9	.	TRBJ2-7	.	TGTGCCAGCAGCTTTCCCCGCACCTACGAGCAGTACTTC	CASSFPRTYEQYF
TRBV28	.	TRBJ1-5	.	TGTGCCAGCAGTTTCACAGGGTCGGGGCAGCCCCAGCATTTT	CASSFTGSGQPQHF
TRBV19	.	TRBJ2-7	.	TGTGCCTCGTCCCGGGACTGGTACTACGAGCAGTACTTC	CASSRDWYYEQYF
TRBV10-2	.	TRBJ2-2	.	TGCGCCAGCAGTGATGACCTGACCACCGGGGAGCTGTTTTTT	CASSDDLTTGELFF
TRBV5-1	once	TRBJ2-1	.	TGCGCCAGCAGCGAGGGACGGAGGAGCTCCTACAATGAGCAGTTCTTC	CASSEGRRSSYNEQFF
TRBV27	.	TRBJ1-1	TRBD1	TGTGCCAGCAGTTGGTCTGGACAGGGTCGGGTTTTCTTT	CASSWSGQGRVFF
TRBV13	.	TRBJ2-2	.	TGTGCCATAAACCAGGGCGCGAACACCGGGGAGCTGTTTTTT	CAINQGANTGELFF
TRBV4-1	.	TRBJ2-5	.	TGCGCCAGCAGCCTCGGGGCTCAAGAGACCCAGTACTTC	CASSLGAQETQYF
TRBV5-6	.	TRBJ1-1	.	TGTGCCAGCAGACAGGGTGGAGACACTGAAGCTTTCTTT	CASRQGGDTEAFF
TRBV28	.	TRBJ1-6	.	TGTGCCAGTTCGGTTAGGGCAAATAATTCACCCCTCCACTTT	CASSVRANNSPLHF
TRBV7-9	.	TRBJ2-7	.	TGTGCCAGCACCCCTCCGGCCAGCTCCTACGAGCAGTACTTC	CASTPPASSYEQYF
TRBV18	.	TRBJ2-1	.	TGTGCCAGCTCACCAATTGTGGAGTACAATGAGCAGTTCTTC	CASSPIVEYNEQFF
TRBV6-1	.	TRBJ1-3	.	TGTGCCAGCAGTGAAGGGACTATAGGGGCCTCTGGAAACACCATATATTTT	CASSEGTIGASGNTIYF
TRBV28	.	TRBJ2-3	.	TGTGCCAGCAGTGCCCCCAGCCCATATTCATCTAGCACAGATACGCAGTATTTT	CASSAPSPYSSSTDTQYF
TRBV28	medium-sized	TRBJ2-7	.	TGTGCCAGCAGCCTGCAGAATCCGAGCTCCTACGAGCAGTACTTC	CASSLQNPSSYEQYF
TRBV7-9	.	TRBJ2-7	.	TGTGCCAGCAGCCCCCCCGGGCAGGCCTACGAGCAGTACTTC	CASSPPGQAYEQYF
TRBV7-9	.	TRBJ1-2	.	TGTGCCAGCAGCTTAATAGCGGGGAACAACCATGGCTACACCTTC	CASSLIAGNNHGYTF
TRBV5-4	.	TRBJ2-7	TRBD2	TGTGCCAGCAGCTTTCGTTTGGCGGGGGGGCCCTACCCCTACGAGCAGTACTTC	CASSFRLAGGPYPYEQYF
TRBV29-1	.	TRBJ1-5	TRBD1	TGCAGCGTAGGGACAGGGGGTGAGCCCCAGCATTTT	CSVGTGGEPQHF